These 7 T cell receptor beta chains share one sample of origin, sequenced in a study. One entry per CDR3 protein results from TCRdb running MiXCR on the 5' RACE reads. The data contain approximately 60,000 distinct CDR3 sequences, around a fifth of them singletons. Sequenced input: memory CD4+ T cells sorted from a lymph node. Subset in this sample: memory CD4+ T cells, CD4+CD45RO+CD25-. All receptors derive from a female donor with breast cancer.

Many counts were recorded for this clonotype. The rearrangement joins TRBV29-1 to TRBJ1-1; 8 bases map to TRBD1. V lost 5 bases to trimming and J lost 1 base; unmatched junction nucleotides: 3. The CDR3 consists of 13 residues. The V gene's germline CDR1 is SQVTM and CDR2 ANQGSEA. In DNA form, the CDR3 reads TGCAGCGTTCTCAGGGGGCCGAACACTGAAGCTTTCTTT. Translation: CSVLRGPNTEAFF.

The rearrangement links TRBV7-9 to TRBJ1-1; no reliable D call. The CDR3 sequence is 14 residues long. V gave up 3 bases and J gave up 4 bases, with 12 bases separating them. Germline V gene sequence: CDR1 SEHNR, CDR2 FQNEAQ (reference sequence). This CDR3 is CASSFFSGATEAFF. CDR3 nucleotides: TGTGCCAGCAGCTTCTTTTCGGGAGCCACTGAAGCTTTCTTT.

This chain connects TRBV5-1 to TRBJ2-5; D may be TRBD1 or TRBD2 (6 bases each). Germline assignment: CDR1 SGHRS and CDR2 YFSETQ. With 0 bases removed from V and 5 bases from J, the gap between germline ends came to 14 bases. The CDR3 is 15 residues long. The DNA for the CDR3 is TGCGCCAGCAGCTTGGGGGGGCCTCTAGCGGAGACCCAGTACTTC. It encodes CASSLGGPLAETQYF. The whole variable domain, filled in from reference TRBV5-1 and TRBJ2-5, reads KAGVTQTPRYLIKTRGQQVTLSCSPISGHRSVSWYQQTPGQGLQFLFEYFSETQRNKGNFPGRFSGRQFSNSRSEMNVSTLELGDSALYLCASSLGGPLAETQYFGPGTRLLVL.

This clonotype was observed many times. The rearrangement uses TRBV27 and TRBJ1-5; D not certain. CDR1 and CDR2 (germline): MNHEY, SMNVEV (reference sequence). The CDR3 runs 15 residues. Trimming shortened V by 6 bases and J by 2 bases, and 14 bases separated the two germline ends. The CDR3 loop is CASSRGRDGNQPQHF. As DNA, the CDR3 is TGTGCCAGCAGCCGAGGGAGGGATGGCAATCAGCCCCAGCATTTT.

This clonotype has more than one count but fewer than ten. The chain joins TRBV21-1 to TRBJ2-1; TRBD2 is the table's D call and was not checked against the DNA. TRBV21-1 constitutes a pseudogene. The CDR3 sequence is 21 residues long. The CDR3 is CASSNPSITLRLAGSYNEQFF. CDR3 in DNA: TGTGCCAGCAGCAATCCATCTATCACTCTTAGACTAGCGGGTTCCTACAATGAGCAGTTCTTC.

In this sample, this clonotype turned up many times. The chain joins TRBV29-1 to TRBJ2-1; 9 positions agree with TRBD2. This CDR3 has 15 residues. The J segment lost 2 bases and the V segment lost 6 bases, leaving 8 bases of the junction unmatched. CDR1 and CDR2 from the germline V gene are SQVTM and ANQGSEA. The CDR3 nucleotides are TGCAGCGTACCCTCGGGCGGGAGGGCCTACAATGAGCAGTTCTTC. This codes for CSVPSGGRAYNEQFF.

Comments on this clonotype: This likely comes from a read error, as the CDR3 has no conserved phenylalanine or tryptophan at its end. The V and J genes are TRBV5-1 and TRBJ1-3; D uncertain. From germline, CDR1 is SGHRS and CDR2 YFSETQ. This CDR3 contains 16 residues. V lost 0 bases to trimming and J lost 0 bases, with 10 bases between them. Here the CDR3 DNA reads TGCGCCAGCAGCTTGGCCTCGGGTTACTCTGGAAACACCATATATTCT. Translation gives CASSLASGYSGNTIYS.